The 10 T cell receptor beta chains listed next were all sequenced from one sample in a study of Graves' ophthalmopathy and Graves' hyperthyroidism. TCR beta CDR3 amplification used RNA transcripts. HTBI primers primed a first-round RT-PCR, and a second-round multiplex PCR followed. Using its own MiXCR run on the multiplex PCR reads, TCRdb lists one record per CDR3 protein. There are some 160,000 distinct CDR3 sequences in the sample; 30% to 45% occur only once, and around 8.9% lies in the top ten. Specimen: peripheral blood. These TCRs come from a man aged 25-45 years with Graves' ophthalmopathy.

The V gene is TRBV5-1, the J gene TRBJ1-1; D remains ambiguous. The germline V and J ends were trimmed by 0 bases and 2 bases, with 11 bases remaining between them. CDR3 size: 15 residues. CDR1 and CDR2 from the germline V gene are SGHRS and YFSETQ. CDR3 bases: TGCGCCAGCAGCTTGGGCGGCGGCAGTAACACTGAAGCTTTCTTT. This codes for CASSLGGGSNTEAFF.

Ten or more counts support this clonotype. The V and J genes are TRBV6-2 or TRBV6-3 and TRBJ1-2; D is possibly TRBD1 (5 bases). The V end lost 4 bases, the J end lost 4 bases, and 10 bases lay between the germline ends. Germline V gives CDR1 MNHEY, CDR2 SVGEGT. The length of the CDR3 is 13 residues. DNA of the CDR3: TGTGCCAGCAGTTCGCCGGGGGGCTATGGCTACACCTTC. Its translation is CASSSPGGYGYTF.

This clonotype was seen a handful of times. The J gene is TRBJ1-5, the V gene TRBV6-1, with D possibly TRBD1 on 5 matching bases. V lost 0 bases and J 0 bases, leaving 15 bases between the germline ends. This CDR3 spans 18 amino acids. Germline-derived CDR1 and CDR2 are MNHNS and SASEGT. CDR3 amino acids: CASSEARGGVLSNQPQHF. CDR3 in DNA: TGTGCCAGCAGTGAAGCCCGAGGAGGGGTCCTTAGCAATCAGCCCCAGCATTTT.

Many counts were recorded for this clonotype. The gene calls are TRBV28 and TRBJ2-7, with D possibly TRBD1 on 6 matching bases. The ends were cut back, 5 bases at V and 0 bases at J, with 11 bases in the middle. The CDR3 has 14 amino acids. Germline CDR1 and CDR2: MDHEN and SYDVKM. CDR3 loop: CASSPRDNSYEQYF. CDR3 in DNA: TGTGCCAGCAGTCCCCGGGACAACTCCTACGAGCAGTACTTC.

This clonotype was seen repeatedly, ten times or more. The chain has TRBV18 and TRBJ2-5; D remains ambiguous. V dropped 0 bases and J dropped 5 bases, with 7 bases sitting between them. Germline lookup yields CDR1 KGHSH and CDR2 LQKENI. The CDR3 consists of 13 residues. Here the CDR3 DNA reads TGTGCCAGCTCACCACCACTAAGGGAGACCCAGTACTTC. This encodes CASSPPLRETQYF.

CDR3 residues: CASGETSGAYEQYF. CDR3 in DNA: TGTGCCAGCGGCGAGACTAGCGGAGCCTACGAGCAGTACTTC. The rearrangement uses TRBV7-2 and TRBJ2-7; 9 nucleotides line up with TRBD2. The CDR3 extends over 14 amino acids. Germline V gene sequence: CDR1 SGHTA, CDR2 FQGNSA. The junction had 7 bases not matched to a gene; V was cut back by 8 bases and J by 2 bases.

The table lists this clonotype with many counts. This chain uses TRBV30 with TRBJ1-1; tentative D call: TRBD1 (5 bases). Germline V gives CDR1 GTSNPN, CDR2 SVGIG (reference sequence). With 8 bases removed from V and 5 bases from J, the gap between germline ends came to 18 bases. The CDR3 spans 13 residues. The CDR3 DNA follows: TGTGCCGGCGCGGAAAACAGGAGGACTGAAGCTTTCTTT. Its translation: CAGAENRRTEAFF.

A single count supports this clonotype. V gene TRBV7-2 combines with J gene TRBJ1-2; D unclear. The V gene's germline CDR1 is SGHTA and CDR2 FQGNSA. V dropped 1 base and J dropped 3 bases, with 12 bases sitting between them. This CDR3 is built from 15 residues. The CDR3 loop is CASSLVGSSDYGYTF. CDR3 nucleotides: TGTGCCAGCAGCTTAGTAGGGAGTTCGGACTATGGCTACACCTTC.

This chain links TRBV6-1 with TRBJ1-2; D perhaps matches TRBD1 (5 bases). Germline loops: CDR1 MNHNS, CDR2 SASEGT. Deletions cut 6 bases from V and 7 bases from J, with 18 bases between. The CDR3 spans 14 residues. Here the CDR3 reads CASRPIGTGIGYTF. CDR3 bases: TGTGCCAGCAGACCGATCGGGACGGGGATTGGCTACACCTTC.

This rearrangement joins TRBV28 to TRBJ1-5; possibly TRBD1 for D (5 bases). Trimming took off 5 bases at V and 11 bases at J, with 25 bases between the two ends. This CDR3 has 16 amino acids. The germline V gene has CDR1 MDHEN and CDR2 SYDVKM. This CDR3 reads CASSEVGDTQGSAQHF. In DNA form, the CDR3 reads TGTGCCAGCAGTGAGGTAGGAGACACCCAGGGATCGGCCCAGCATTTT. The variable domain in full, completed from reference TRBV28 and TRBJ1-5, reads DVKVTQSSRYLVKRTGEKVFLECVQDMDHENMFWYRQDPGLGLRLIYFSYDVKMKEKGDIPEGYSVSREKKERFSLILESASTNQTSMYLCASSEVGDTQGSAQHFGDGTRLSIL.